The 9 T cell receptor beta chains presented below share a single source sample, sequenced in a study of T cell repertoires in cytomegalovirus infection. From the reads, TCRdb called clonotypes with MiXCR, one entry per CDR3 protein. The sample shows 200,000 or so distinct CDR3 sequences, about 40% of them seen only once. These TCRs' antigens remain unknown. Sample: CD8+ T cells from cultured PBMCs, taken from culture after CMV antigen stimulation. The receptor source for this set is a human donor in good health (CMV status not recorded). Some clones in this sample may be carry-over from other donors' samples.

The V call is TRBV5-1, the J call TRBJ1-2; 8 nucleotides line up with TRBD1. This CDR3 is 14 amino acids long. V lost 3 bases to trimming and J lost 4 bases; unmatched junction nucleotides: 5. Germline V lookup: CDR1 SGHRS, CDR2 YFSETQ. CDR3 DNA sequence: TGCGCCAGCAGCTCCTGGGACAGGACCTATGGCTACACCTTC. It specifies CASSSWDRTYGYTF.

The V and J genes are TRBV7-3 and TRBJ2-1; TRBD2 matches at 8 bases. The V gene's germline CDR1 is SGHTA and CDR2 FQGTGA. V was clipped by 5 bases and J by 8 bases; unmatched bases: 11. The CDR3 is 15 residues long. The CDR3 DNA follows: TGTGCCAGCAGCGCCATAGGGCTAGCGGGCGATGAGCAGTTCTTC. It encodes CASSAIGLAGDEQFF.

Concerning this clonotype: A read error is likely, as this CDR3 ends without the conserved phenylalanine or tryptophan. The chain has TRBV5-6 and TRBJ2-1, with 12 bases identical to TRBD1. CDR1 is SGHDT, CDR2 YYEEEE, per germline. There are 19 residues in the CDR3. The V segment lost 3 bases and the J segment 7 bases; nucleotides outside the gene matches: 17. The CDR3 nucleotides are TGTGCCAGCAGCTCCAAAGCTATTCCCGGGACAGGGGGCCTAAATGAGCAGTTCTTA. Residues: CASSSKAIPGTGGLNEQFL.

The genes are TRBV27 and TRBJ2-7; TRBD1 matches 11 bases. From germline, CDR1 is MNHEY and CDR2 SMNVEV (reference sequence). The trim removed 8 bases at V and 5 bases at J, leaving 14 bases unmatched. The CDR3 length is 16 residues. CDR3 sequence reads: CASAFDRTGGGNEQYF. The DNA of the CDR3 is TGTGCCAGCGCATTTGACAGGACAGGGGGCGGGAACGAGCAGTACTTC.

This sequence joins TRBV3-1 and TRBJ2-7; a possible D gene is TRBD1 (5 bases). From germline, CDR1 is LGHDT and CDR2 YNNKEL (reference sequence). The V end lost 0 bases, the J end lost 3 bases, and 21 bases lay between the germline ends. CDR3 length: 18 amino acids. The CDR3 sequence is CASSQDLEGSSRGYEQYF. The CDR3 DNA reads as TGTGCCAGCAGCCAAGATCTCGAAGGTTCTAGTAGGGGCTACGAGCAGTACTTC.

V usage is TRBV27 and J usage is TRBJ1-4; D unresolved. The germline CDR1 and CDR2 sequences are MNHEY and SMNVEV (reference sequence). The germline V and J ends were trimmed by 5 bases and 5 bases, with 15 bases remaining between them. The CDR3 sequence is 15 residues long. In nucleotides, the CDR3 is TGTGCCAGCAGTGACCCCCCGGGAAAGAATGAAAAACTGTTTTTT. Encoded protein: CASSDPPGKNEKLFF.

This clonotype occurred a few times. Here the CDR3 DNA reads TGTGCCAGCAGCCCCTCCGCCGGCTACGAGCAGTACTTC. Protein: CASSPSAGYEQYF. This chain joins TRBV7-8 and TRBJ2-7; no clear D. The V gene lost 5 bases and the J gene lost 3 bases, with 11 bases spanning the gap. Germline CDR1 reads SGHVS; CDR2 reads FQNEAQ. The CDR3 length is 13 residues.

On this clonotype itself: With a much larger clone just one base away, this may be a read error. V and J are TRBV20-1 and TRBJ2-6; 7 bases map to TRBD2. Germline lookup yields CDR1 DFQATT and CDR2 SNEGSKA (reference sequence). CDR3 length: 17 amino acids. The CDR3 bases are TGCAGTGCTAGAGATAGGCGGGAGCCCTCTGGGGCCAGCGTCCTGACTTTC. Its translation is CSARDRREPSGASVLTF.

A few counts support this clonotype. This chain uses TRBV20-1 with TRBJ2-3; TRBD1 aligns across 9 bases. V was pared by 0 bases and J by 3 bases, with 10 bases of the junction left unmatched. Looked up from germline, CDR1 is DFQATT and CDR2 is SNEGSKA (reference sequence). CDR3 size: 17 residues. The CDR3 sequence: CSARDYPGQGMTDTQYF. The CDR3 bases are TGCAGTGCTAGAGATTACCCGGGACAGGGAATGACAGATACGCAGTATTTT.